The 4 T cell receptor beta chains below come from one sample, sequenced in a study of Tregs in tolerant kidney transplant recipients. Method: immunoSEQ multiplex PCR; TCRdb's copy keeps in-frame clones and lacks some. The data contain about 73,000 clones, less than 98% of them singletons. Sequenced material: CD4+ T cells from blood, taken before the transplant. The receptors come from a human donor who received a combined kidney and bone marrow transplant.

The genes are TRBV23-1 and TRBJ2-4; D possibly corresponds to TRBD1 (6 bases). TRBV23-1 is identified as an open reading frame with a role that is uncertain. With 0 bases removed from V and 3 bases from J, the gap between germline ends came to 9 bases. CDR3 size: 15 residues. The CDR3 here is CASSQSLGGKNIQYF. The CDR3 coding sequence is TGCGCCAGCAGTCAATCTCTAGGGGGCAAAAACATTCAGTACTTC.

The CDR3, as DNA: TGTGCCAGCAAAGTGGGGACGGGAGATAACACAGATACGCAGTATTTT. It specifies CASKVGTGDNTDTQYF. The J gene is TRBJ2-3, the V gene TRBV27, with a tentative D call TRBD2 (6 bases). This CDR3 contains 16 residues. Trimming cost V 7 bases and J 2 bases, with 19 bases left between them. Germline CDR1 and CDR2: MNHEY and SMNVEV (reference sequence).

For the CDR3, the DNA is TGTGCCAGCTCACTCACAGGGTCCATGCACACTGAAGCTTTCTTT. As protein: CASSLTGSMHTEAFF. The gene calls are TRBV18 and TRBJ1-1; D is perhaps TRBD1 (6 bases). The CDR3 is 15 residues long. V was clipped by 4 bases and J by 3 bases, with 15 bases between them. CDR1 is KGHSH and CDR2 is LQKENI in the germline V gene.

The chain combines TRBV7-2 with TRBJ2-7; TRBD1 matches 10 bases. CDR1 is SGHTA and CDR2 is FQGNSA in the germline V gene. The CDR3 totals 16 residues. J was trimmed by 2 bases and V by 5 bases; bases with no gene match: 9. The CDR3 is CASSDRPGTGAYEQYF. In DNA, the CDR3 is TGTGCCAGCAGCGACAGACCGGGGACAGGGGCCTACGAGCAGTACTTC.